The 20 T cell receptor beta chains presented below share a single source sample, sequenced in a study of blood T cell repertoires in COVID-19. The protocol was immunoSEQ multiplex PCR, while the TCRdb copy is restricted to in-frame clones and leaves out a portion. The data contain about 290,000 clones, about 89% of them singletons. Sequencing used PBMCs or T cells enriched from blood (not recorded which). Receptors originate from a middle-aged woman who had recovered from COVID-19.

Here the CDR3 DNA reads TGTGCCAGCAGCCGGATGCTAGGCGAGCAGTACTTC. Translation gives CASSRMLGEQYF. This sequence joins TRBV6-5 and TRBJ2-7, with D unresolved. V lost 6 bases and J 6 bases, leaving 12 bases between the germline ends. The CDR3 has 12 residues. Germline values: CDR1 MNHEY, CDR2 SVGAGI.

This clone was found once. At one of its ends the junction is not consistent with the germline gene, which may arise from a read error. This chain uses TRBV7-9 with TRBJ1-2; no clear D gene. In germline, CDR1 is SEHNR, CDR2 FQNEAQ (reference sequence). The CDR3 totals 13 residues. CDR3 amino acids: CASSLDVWAPRWF. CDR3 bases: TGTGCCAGCAGCTTAGATGTCTGGGCCCCGCGTTGGTTC.

This clone occurred a few times. This rearrangement joins TRBV4-1 to TRBJ1-1; no reliable D call. Germline V lookup: CDR1 MGHRA, CDR2 YSYEKL. CDR3 length: 14 amino acids. Trimming stripped 2 bases from V and 2 bases from J, with 9 bases between. This chain's CDR3 is CASSQITDNTEAFF. DNA of the CDR3: TGCGCCAGCAGCCAAATAACAGATAACACTGAAGCTTTCTTT.

The chain links TRBV4-1 to TRBJ2-7, with 9 bases aligning to TRBD1. Germline V gene lookup returns CDR1 MGHRA and CDR2 YSYEKL. This CDR3 has 20 amino acids. Trimming took 0 bases from V and 5 from J; bases not matched to a gene: 20. The chain's CDR3 is CASSQDRRGVGRDRAHEQYF. The CDR3 DNA follows: TGCGCCAGCAGCCAAGATCGACGTGGTGTGGGACGGGACAGGGCCCACGAGCAGTACTTC.

The chain employs TRBV19 and TRBJ2-7; weak D call: TRBD1 (5 bases). The V gene's germline CDR1 is LNHDA and CDR2 SQIVND (reference sequence). Trimming cost V 0 bases and J 6 bases, with 9 bases left between them. There are 13 residues in the CDR3. The CDR3 loop is CASSIDRTTEQYF. CDR3 bases: TGTGCCAGTAGTATAGATAGGACAACCGAGCAGTACTTC.

This chain connects TRBV3-1 (or the pseudogene TRBV3-2) to TRBJ2-7; no reliable D call. The CDR3 totals 12 residues. CDR1 is LGHDT and CDR2 is YNNKEL in the germline V gene (reference sequence). Between the trimmed V and J ends, which lost 4 bases and 4 bases, there was a span of 8 bases. The CDR3 DNA reads as TGTGCCAGCAGCCTACACCTGTACGAGCAGTACTTC. This sequence encodes CASSLHLYEQYF.

The J gene is TRBJ1-2, the V gene TRBV2; 9 nucleotides agree with TRBD1. V gave up 7 bases and J gave up 5 bases; unmatched junction bases: 5. Germline assignment: CDR1 SNHLY and CDR2 FYNNEI. This CDR3 is built from 13 residues. DNA for the CDR3: TGTGCCAGCACCGACAGGGGGGGTTATGGCTACACCTTC. It yields the protein CASTDRGGYGYTF.

Ten or more counts support this clone. The V call is TRBV4-1, the J call TRBJ1-2; 9 bases match TRBD1. The CDR3 extends over 16 amino acids. Trimming cost V 0 bases and J 4 bases; bases outside gene matches: 6. CDR1 and CDR2 from the germline V gene are MGHRA and YSYEKL. This chain's CDR3 is CASSQEPGQGPYGYTF. The CDR3 coding sequence is TGCGCCAGCAGCCAAGAACCGGGACAGGGCCCCTATGGCTACACCTTC.

This rearrangement joins TRBV25-1 to TRBJ2-3; no firm D call. This CDR3 comprises 14 residues. CDR1 is MGHDK, CDR2 SYGVNS, per germline. V was trimmed by 4 bases and J by 1 base, leaving 9 bases between them. The CDR3 is CASSVQRGTDTQYF. Written as DNA, the CDR3 is TGTGCCAGCAGTGTACAGAGAGGCACAGATACGCAGTATTTT. The full variable domain, its missing parts supplied by reference TRBV25-1 and TRBJ2-3, is EADIYQTPRYLVIGTGKKITLECSQTMGHDKMYWYQQDPGMELHLIHYSYGVNSTEKGDLSSESTVSRIRTEHFPLTLESARPSHTSQYLCASSVQRGTDTQYFGPGTRLTVL.

The DNA for the CDR3 is TGTGCCAGCAGTGCCCAGGGGGCTACCTACGAGCAGTACTTC. It encodes CASSAQGATYEQYF. The V and J genes are TRBV2 and TRBJ2-7, with TRBD1 matching over 8 bases. The V gene end was trimmed by 4 bases and the J gene end by 2 bases; junction bases not matched to a gene: 4. The CDR3 totals 14 residues. Germline CDR1 and CDR2: SNHLY and FYNNEI.

About this clone itself: An end of the junction does not agree with germline; a read error may underlie this. This chain links TRBV19 with TRBJ2-7; 9 positions match TRBD1. There are 13 residues in the CDR3. Germline CDR1 and CDR2: LNHDA and SQIVND (reference sequence). The CDR3 here is CASSIDGDRVPIF. The CDR3 region has the DNA TGTGCCAGTAGTATAGATGGGGACAGGGTCCCAATCTTC.

V and J are TRBV5-5 and TRBJ1-5; 7 bases line up with TRBD1. The CDR3 is 15 amino acids. From germline, CDR1 is SGHKS and CDR2 YYEKEE (reference sequence). V shed 4 bases and J 4 bases; nucleotides not matched to a gene: 8. CDR3 coding DNA: TGTGCCAGCAGCCTGGGCAGGGGGAGTAATCAGCCCCAGCATTTT. Its protein product is CASSLGRGSNQPQHF. Full variable domain (outside the CDR3, taken from reference TRBV5-5 and TRBJ1-5): DAGVTQSPTHLIKTRGQQVTLRCSPISGHKSVSWYQQVLGQGPQFIFQYYEKEERGRGNFPDRFSARQFPNYSSELNVNALLLGDSALYLCASSLGRGSNQPQHFGDGTRLSIL.

J is TRBJ1-3 and V is TRBV28, with TRBD1 matching over 7 bases. The CDR3 loop spans 17 amino acids. The ends lost 8 bases at V and 0 bases at J; junction bases unmatched: 13. Germline CDR1 reads MDHEN; CDR2 reads SYDVKM. CDR3 nucleotide sequence: TGTGCCAGCCGGAATCCGGGACAGAGAACCTCTGGAAACACCATATATTTT. It encodes CASRNPGQRTSGNTIYF.

The chain recombines TRBV27 with TRBJ1-1, with 7 bases identical to TRBD1. The CDR3 has 15 amino acids. The V gene's germline CDR1 is MNHEY and CDR2 SMNVEV (reference sequence). After removal of 2 bases from V and 5 bases from J, the junction contained 8 bases not matched to a gene. The CDR3 DNA reads as TGTGCCAGCAGTTTAAGTCGGGCAGGGGGGACTGAAGCTTTCTTT. Translated, it gives CASSLSRAGGTEAFF.

The sample holds one count of this clone. CDR3: CASSQVYGTFDGYTF. DNA of the CDR3: TGTGCCAGCAGCCAAGTATACGGGACTTTTGATGGCTACACCTTC. V and J are TRBV14 and TRBJ1-2; D might be TRBD1 (5 bases). Trimming removed 1 base from V and 6 bases from J, with 15 bases in between. The CDR3 runs to 15 residues. The germline V gene encodes CDR1 SGHDN and CDR2 FVKESK. The complete variable domain, with remaining parts taken from reference TRBV14 and TRBJ1-2, reads EAGVTQFPSHSVIEKGQTVTLRCDPISGHDNLYWYRRVMGKEIKFLLHFVKESKQDESGMPNNRFLAERTGGTYSTLKVQPAELEDSGVYFCASSQVYGTFDGYTFGSGTRLTVV.

This clone has only a few counts. V usage is TRBV5-6 and J usage is TRBJ2-1, with 15 bases fitting TRBD2. Germline V gene data show CDR1 as SGHDT and CDR2 as YYEEEE. The CDR3 contains 16 residues. With V trimmed by 0 bases and J by 9 bases, 4 bases remained unmatched. CDR3 region: CASSLERTSGRGEQFF. The CDR3 DNA is TGTGCCAGCAGCTTGGAAAGGACTAGCGGGAGGGGTGAGCAGTTCTTC.

V and J are TRBV18 and TRBJ2-1, with 8 bases aligning to TRBD2. V trimming: 3 bases; J trimming: 4 bases; junction bases outside the gene matches: 17. This CDR3 spans 19 amino acids. Germline assignment: CDR1 KGHSH and CDR2 LQKENI. The CDR3 DNA sequence: TGTGCCAGCTCACCGCGTCCGGGACTAGTGGCCCCGAAATACAATGAGCAGTTCTTC. Translating gives CASSPRPGLVAPKYNEQFF.

This chain joins TRBV3-1 (or the pseudogene TRBV3-2) and TRBJ2-1; the match to TRBD2 covers 10 bases. Germline V gene lookup returns CDR1 LGHDT and CDR2 YNNKEL (reference sequence). V dropped 1 base and J dropped 6; count of bases not matched to a gene: 6. This CDR3 contains 16 residues. This CDR3 reads CASSQGSIAGGNEQFF. Written as DNA, the CDR3 is TGTGCCAGCAGCCAAGGCTCCATAGCGGGGGGCAATGAGCAGTTCTTC.

V gene TRBV6-6 combines with J gene TRBJ2-7, with 8 positions matching TRBD1. J gave up 2 bases and V 6 bases, and 3 bases lay outside the gene matches. The germline V gene has CDR1 MNHNY and CDR2 SVGAGI (reference sequence). This CDR3 is built from 13 residues. The CDR3 coding sequence is TGTGCCAGCAGCCCGGACAGGGCCTACGAGCAGTACTTC. Protein sequence: CASSPDRAYEQYF.

Only one count was recorded for this clone. The chain couples TRBV18 to TRBJ2-2; D might be TRBD1 (6 bases). V lost 2 bases to trimming and J lost 4 bases, with 11 bases between them. There are 15 residues in the CDR3. The germline gives CDR1 KGHSH, CDR2 LQKENI. CDR3 bases: TGTGCCAGCTCACCATATACAGGGTTCACCGGGGAGCTGTTTTTT. As protein: CASSPYTGFTGELFF.